The 4 T cell receptor beta chains presented below share a single source sample, sequenced in a study of blood T cell repertoires in COVID-19. Sequencing was performed with immunoSEQ multiplex PCR; in TCRdb, only in-frame clones are kept and a portion is missing. In the table there are roughly 410,000 clones, roughly 90% of which are singletons. The sample taken for sequencing was peripheral blood. The receptors shown here come from a man in his forties with acute or convalescent COVID-19.

The gene calls are TRBV5-1 and TRBJ1-5, with D possibly being TRBD1 (5 bases). Germline values: CDR1 SGHRS, CDR2 YFSETQ. The CDR3 sequence is 14 residues long. Between the trimmed V and J ends, which lost 0 bases and 9 bases, there was a span of 13 bases. CDR3 region: CASSLVSGEAPQHF. CDR3 coding DNA: TGCGCCAGCAGCTTGGTCTCGGGGGAAGCGCCCCAGCATTTT.

The rearrangement links TRBV9 to TRBJ2-3, with TRBD2 matching over 7 bases. The CDR3 has 15 residues. CDR1 is SGDLS and CDR2 is YYNGEE in the germline V gene. V lost 0 bases, J lost 0 bases, and 1 base stayed unmatched. CDR3 coding DNA: TGTGCCAGCAGCGTAGACGGGGGGAGCACAGATACGCAGTATTTT. It yields the protein CASSVDGGSTDTQYF.

The chain has TRBV3-1 (or the pseudogene TRBV3-2) and TRBJ2-2; 7 nucleotides match TRBD2. J was trimmed by 3 bases and V by 4 bases; bases with no gene match: 11. This CDR3 spans 17 amino acids. Per the germline V gene, CDR1 is LGHDT and CDR2 is YNNKEL (reference sequence). Here the CDR3 reads CASSLSWREKDTGELFF. The DNA of the CDR3 is TGTGCCAGCAGCCTTTCCTGGCGGGAGAAGGACACCGGGGAGCTGTTTTTT.

The V call is TRBV7-2, the J call TRBJ2-3; 12 bases are shared with TRBD2. This CDR3 spans 16 amino acids. Germline trimming cut 0 bases from V and 4 bases from J; bases unmatched to any gene: 2. Germline CDR1 reads SGHTA; CDR2 reads FQGNSA. Here the CDR3 DNA reads TGTGCCAGCAGCTTAGCTCGACTAGCGGGAGCAGATACGCAGTATTTT. It codes for CASSLARLAGADTQYF.